This TCR beta chain was retrieved from a study of blood T cell repertoires in COVID-19. The overall study: Samples came from the United States, Italy and Spain, spanning acute and convalescent COVID-19. The analysed material was cDNA or gDNA that came from T cells, B-cell-depleted T cells, or PBMCs.

Enrolment of Seattle patients took place during active infection, and they were followed longitudinally. This table comes from immunoSEQ multiplex PCR, and its TCRdb copy is limited to in-frame clones, with some not included. Here the sample spans around 290,000 clones, approximately 91% being singletons. The ends were cut back, 4 bases at V and 9 bases at J, with 10 bases in the middle. Per the germline V gene, CDR1 is SGHVS and CDR2 is FNYEAQ. The CDR3 consists of 12 residues. The receptor was isolated from a young woman with COVID-19, enrolled during active disease. Sequenced material: peripheral blood. V and J are TRBV7-6 and TRBJ2-1; D gene uncertain. CDR3 sequence: CASSSYAAEQFF. The CDR3 DNA sequence: TGTGCCAGCAGCTCCTATGCCGCTGAGCAGTTCTTC.